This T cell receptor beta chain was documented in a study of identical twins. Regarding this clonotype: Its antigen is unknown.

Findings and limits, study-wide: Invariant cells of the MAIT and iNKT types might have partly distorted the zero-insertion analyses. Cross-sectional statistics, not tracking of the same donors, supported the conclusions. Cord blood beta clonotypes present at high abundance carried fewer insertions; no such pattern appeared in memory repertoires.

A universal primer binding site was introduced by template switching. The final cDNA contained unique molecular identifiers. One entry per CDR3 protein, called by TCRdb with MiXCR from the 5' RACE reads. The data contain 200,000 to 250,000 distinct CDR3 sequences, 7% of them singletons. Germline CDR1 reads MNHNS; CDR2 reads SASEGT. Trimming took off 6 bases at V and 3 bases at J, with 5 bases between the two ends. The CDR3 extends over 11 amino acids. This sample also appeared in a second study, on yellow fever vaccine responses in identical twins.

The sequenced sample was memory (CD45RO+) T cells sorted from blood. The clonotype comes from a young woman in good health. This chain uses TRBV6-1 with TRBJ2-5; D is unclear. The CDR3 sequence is CASRGKETQYF. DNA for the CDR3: TGTGCCAGCAGAGGGAAAGAGACCCAGTACTTC.